The 16 T cell receptor beta chains below were found in one sample sequenced in a study of T cell responses to AZD1222 COVID-19 vaccine. Sequencing was performed with immunoSEQ multiplex PCR; in TCRdb, only in-frame clones are kept and a portion is missing. This table has 170,000 or so clones, about nine tenths appearing once. The specimen was peripheral blood, collected on day 0 of AZD1222 vaccination. Receptors were obtained from an adult in good health.

This sequence joins TRBV5-5 and TRBJ1-1; 8 bases match TRBD1. Germline CDR1 reads SGHKS; CDR2 reads YYEKEE (reference sequence). The V gene end was trimmed by 0 bases and the J gene end by 0 bases; junction bases not matched to a gene: 1. The CDR3 consists of 15 residues. CDR3 nucleotide sequence: TGTGCCAGCAGCTTGGCAGGGGGCCTGAACACTGAAGCTTTCTTT. This translates into CASSLAGGLNTEAFF.

The CDR3, as DNA: TGTGCCAGCAGCCAACGGACAGGTAATGATGAAGCTTTCTTT. Residues: CASSQRTGNDEAFF. The genes are TRBV3-1 (or the pseudogene TRBV3-2) and TRBJ1-1, with TRBD1 identical over 7 bases. V dropped 2 bases and J dropped 7; count of bases not matched to a gene: 7. This CDR3 is built from 14 residues. Germline loops: CDR1 LGHDT, CDR2 YNNKEL (reference sequence).

This clone was seen once. J is TRBJ2-7 and V is TRBV4-1, with TRBD1 matching over 10 bases. V shed 1 base and J 1 base; nucleotides not matched to a gene: 1. The CDR3 spans 15 residues. Germline assignment: CDR1 MGHRA and CDR2 YSYEKL. This chain's CDR3 is CASSQGGQGSYEQYF. The CDR3 DNA follows: TGCGCCAGCAGCCAAGGGGGACAGGGGTCCTACGAGCAGTACTTC.

The rearrangement joins TRBV29-1 to TRBJ2-1, with 10 positions matching TRBD2. V lost 7 bases to trimming and J lost 0 bases; unmatched junction nucleotides: 9. This CDR3 comprises 16 residues. Germline V CDR1 and CDR2: SQVTM, ANQGSEA. CDR3 in amino acids: CSALGTSGDSYNEQFF. DNA for the CDR3: TGCAGCGCTCTAGGCACTAGCGGGGACTCCTACAATGAGCAGTTCTTC.

The chain employs TRBV6-5 and TRBJ1-4; a weak D match, TRBD1 (6 bases). Germline CDR1 MNHEY, CDR2 SVGAGI. V was trimmed by 6 bases and J by 3 bases, leaving 11 bases between them. The CDR3 spans 14 residues. CDR3 bases: TGTGCCAGCAGGAGGCACAGGGCTAATGAAAAACTGTTTTTT. This translates into CASRRHRANEKLFF.

This clone was counted a single time. The chain is built from TRBV11-2 and TRBJ1-6, with 9 bases that match TRBD1. With 3 bases clipped from V and 7 bases from J, the junction kept 1 base outside the gene matches. The CDR3 spans 14 residues. The germline V gene encodes CDR1 SGHAT and CDR2 FQNNGV. The CDR3 spells CASSFDRGNSPLHF. The CDR3 bases are TGTGCCAGCAGCTTCGACAGGGGGAATTCACCCCTCCACTTT.

The rearrangement uses TRBV2 and TRBJ1-6; unclear D gene. Trimming removed 7 bases from V and 6 bases from J, with 10 bases in between. The CDR3 extends over 13 amino acids. Germline-derived CDR1 and CDR2 are SNHLY and FYNNEI. The CDR3 DNA reads TGTGCCAGCATGATACAAATTAATTCACCCCTCCACTTT. Amino acid sequence: CASMIQINSPLHF.

The chain employs TRBV3-1 (or the pseudogene TRBV3-2) and TRBJ2-1; the match to TRBD2 covers 7 bases. The CDR3 consists of 14 residues. CDR1 and CDR2 from the germline V gene are LGHDT and YNNKEL (reference sequence). V lost 8 bases, J lost 5 bases, and 9 bases stayed unmatched. CDR3 nucleotides: TGTGCCAGCGGGAGAGGGGAGGGTGACAATGAGCAGTTCTTC. The encoded protein is CASGRGEGDNEQFF.

This chain uses TRBV5-4 with TRBJ2-5; maybe TRBD1 (6 bases). Germline CDR1 is SGHNT and CDR2 is YYREEE (reference sequence). V lost 0 bases, J lost 2 bases, and 11 bases lay in between. The CDR3 consists of 15 residues. The CDR3: CASSLGQAKQETQYF. The CDR3 DNA sequence: TGTGCCAGCAGCTTGGGACAGGCGAAGCAAGAGACCCAGTACTTC.

This clone was observed a single time. The V call is TRBV15, the J call TRBJ1-4; 7 nucleotides line up with TRBD1. The CDR3 sequence is 15 residues long. The J segment lost 3 bases and the V segment lost 5 bases, leaving 6 bases of the junction unmatched. The germline V gene has CDR1 LNHNV and CDR2 YYDKDF (reference sequence). CDR3 nucleotide sequence: TGTGCCACCAGCGACCGACAGGGACCTAATGAAAAACTGTTTTTT. Protein product: CATSDRQGPNEKLFF.

The chain employs TRBV11-2 and TRBJ2-1; TRBD1 agrees at 9 bases. With 0 bases clipped from V and 6 bases from J, the junction kept 12 bases outside the gene matches. This CDR3 contains 18 residues. Germline V gene sequence: CDR1 SGHAT, CDR2 FQNNGV. The CDR3 reads CASSLEAYTGTGINEQFF. The CDR3 region has the DNA TGTGCCAGCAGCTTAGAGGCATACACTGGGACAGGGATCAATGAGCAGTTCTTC.

In its sample, this clone was seen once. The chain employs TRBV11-2 and TRBJ1-2, with D unresolved. Looked up from germline, CDR1 is SGHAT and CDR2 is FQNNGV. The CDR3 extends over 15 amino acids. V was pared by 5 bases and J by 8 bases, with 21 bases between. CDR3 in amino acids: CASSHSGLKELGYTF. The CDR3 DNA sequence: TGTGCCAGCAGCCACAGTGGGCTGAAGGAGCTAGGCTACACCTTC.

In its sample, this clone was seen once. The rearrangement links TRBV25-1 to TRBJ2-1, with D perhaps matching TRBD2 (7 bases). In germline, CDR1 is MGHDK, CDR2 SYGVNS. This CDR3 is 18 amino acids long. Trimming pared 3 bases from V and 8 bases from J, leaving 26 bases between. The CDR3 is CASSEFFRGASGIDEQFF. Here the CDR3 DNA reads TGTGCCAGCAGTGAGTTCTTTCGGGGGGCGTCTGGGATTGATGAGCAGTTCTTC.

The V call is TRBV6-6, the J call TRBJ1-1; D remains ambiguous. This CDR3 is 13 amino acids long. V lost 0 bases and J lost 7, with 9 bases in between. Germline CDR1 reads MNHNY; CDR2 reads SVGAGI (reference sequence). CDR3 nucleotides: TGTGCCAGCAGTTACTCGGAATTATATGAAGCTTTCTTT. It specifies CASSYSELYEAFF.

This chain uses TRBV28 with TRBJ2-7; D may be TRBD2 (6 bases). The CDR3 loop spans 14 amino acids. Trimming stripped 6 bases from V and 0 bases from J, with 12 bases between. The germline CDR1 and CDR2 sequences are MDHEN and SYDVKM. CDR3 coding DNA: TGTGCCAGCAGAAAGCGGGTGGGCTCCTACGAGCAGTACTTC. Amino acids: CASRKRVGSYEQYF.

The chain is built from TRBV4-1 and TRBJ2-5, with unresolved D. This CDR3 has 15 residues. With 0 bases removed from V and 5 bases from J, the gap between germline ends came to 13 bases. The germline V gene encodes CDR1 MGHRA and CDR2 YSYEKL. The chain's CDR3 is CASSQDTARRETQYF. The CDR3 DNA sequence: TGCGCCAGCAGCCAAGATACGGCCCGTAGGGAGACCCAGTACTTC.